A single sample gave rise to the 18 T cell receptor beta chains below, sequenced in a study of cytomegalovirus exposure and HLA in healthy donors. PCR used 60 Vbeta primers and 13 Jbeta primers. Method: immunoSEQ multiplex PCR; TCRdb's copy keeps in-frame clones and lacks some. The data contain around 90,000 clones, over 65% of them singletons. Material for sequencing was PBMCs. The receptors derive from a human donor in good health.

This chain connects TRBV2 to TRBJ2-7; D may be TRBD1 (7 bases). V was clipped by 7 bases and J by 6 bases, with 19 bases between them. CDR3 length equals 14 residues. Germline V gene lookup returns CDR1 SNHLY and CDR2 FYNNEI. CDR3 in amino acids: CASTRGGTVGEQYF. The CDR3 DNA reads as TGTGCCAGCACCAGAGGGGGGACAGTCGGCGAGCAGTACTTC. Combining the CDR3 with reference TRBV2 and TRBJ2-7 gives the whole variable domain EPEVTQTPSHQVTQMGQEVILRCVPISNHLYFYWYRQILGQKVEFLVSFYNNEISEKSEIFDDQFSVERPDGSNFTLKIRSTKLEDSAMYFCASTRGGTVGEQYFGPGTRLTVT.

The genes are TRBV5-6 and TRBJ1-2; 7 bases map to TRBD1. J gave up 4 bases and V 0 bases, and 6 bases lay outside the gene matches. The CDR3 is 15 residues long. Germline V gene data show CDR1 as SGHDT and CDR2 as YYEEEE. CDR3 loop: CASSLAGGGSYGYTF. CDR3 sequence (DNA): TGTGCCAGCAGCTTGGCCGGAGGGGGCAGCTATGGCTACACCTTC.

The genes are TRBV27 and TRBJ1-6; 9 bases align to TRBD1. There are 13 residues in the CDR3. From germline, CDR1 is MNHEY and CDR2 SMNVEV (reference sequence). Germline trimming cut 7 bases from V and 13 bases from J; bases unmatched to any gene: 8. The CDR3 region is CASNTGQGKPLHF. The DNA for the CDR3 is TGTGCCAGCAATACCGGACAGGGGAAGCCCCTCCACTTT.

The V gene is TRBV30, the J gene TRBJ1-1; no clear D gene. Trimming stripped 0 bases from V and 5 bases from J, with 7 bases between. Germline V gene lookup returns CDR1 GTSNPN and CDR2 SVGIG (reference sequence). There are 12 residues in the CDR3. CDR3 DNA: TGTGCCTGGAGTGTACCGGGGACTGAAGCTTTCTTT. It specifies CAWSVPGTEAFF.

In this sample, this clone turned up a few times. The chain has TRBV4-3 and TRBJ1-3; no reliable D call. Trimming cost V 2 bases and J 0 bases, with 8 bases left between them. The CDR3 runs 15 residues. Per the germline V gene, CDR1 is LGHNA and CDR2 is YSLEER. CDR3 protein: CASSQSTVSGNTIYF. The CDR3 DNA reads TGCGCCAGCAGCCAATCCACAGTCTCTGGAAACACCATATATTTT.

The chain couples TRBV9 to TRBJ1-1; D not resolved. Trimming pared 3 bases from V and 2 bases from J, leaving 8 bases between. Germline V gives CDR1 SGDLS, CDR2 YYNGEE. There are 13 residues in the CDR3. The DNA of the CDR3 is TGTGCCAGCAGCGGTCATTCAAACACTGAAGCTTTCTTT. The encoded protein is CASSGHSNTEAFF. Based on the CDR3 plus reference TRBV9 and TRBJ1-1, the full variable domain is DSGVTQTPKHLITATGQRVTLRCSPRSGDLSVYWYQQSLDQGLQFLIQYYNGEERAKGNILERFSAQQFPDLHSELNLSSLELGDSALYFCASSGHSNTEAFFGQGTRLTVV.

The CDR3 sequence is CASSEWGGRISDTQYF. DNA for the CDR3: TGTGCCAGCAGTGAATGGGGCGGGAGGATATCTGATACGCAGTATTTT. The chain uses TRBV25-1 and TRBJ2-3; TRBD2 matches at 8 bases. The CDR3 covers 16 residues. V lost 1 base to trimming and J lost 6 bases; unmatched junction nucleotides: 9. Germline CDR1 is MGHDK and CDR2 is SYGVNS.

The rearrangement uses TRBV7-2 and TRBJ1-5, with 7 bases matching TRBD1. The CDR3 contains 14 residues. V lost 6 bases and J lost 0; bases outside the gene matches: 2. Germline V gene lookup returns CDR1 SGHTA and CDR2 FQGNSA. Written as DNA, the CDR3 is TGTGCCAGCAGTCGACAGGGTAGCAATCAGCCCCAGCATTTT. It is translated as CASSRQGSNQPQHF.

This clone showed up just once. Here the CDR3 reads CASSYRGGTYEQYF. In DNA form, the CDR3 reads TGCGCCAGCAGCTACCGGGGCGGGACCTACGAGCAGTACTTC. The chain has TRBV5-1 and TRBJ2-7, with D possibly TRBD2 on 6 matching bases. The CDR3 has 14 amino acids. V lost 3 bases to trimming and J lost 2 bases, with 12 bases between them. Germline V lookup: CDR1 SGHRS, CDR2 YFSETQ.

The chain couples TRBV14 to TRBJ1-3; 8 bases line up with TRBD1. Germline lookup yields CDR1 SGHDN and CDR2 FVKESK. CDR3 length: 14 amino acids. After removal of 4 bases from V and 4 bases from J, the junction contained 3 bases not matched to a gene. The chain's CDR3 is CASSPTGAGNTIYF. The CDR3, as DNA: TGTGCCAGCAGCCCGACAGGGGCCGGAAACACCATATATTTT.

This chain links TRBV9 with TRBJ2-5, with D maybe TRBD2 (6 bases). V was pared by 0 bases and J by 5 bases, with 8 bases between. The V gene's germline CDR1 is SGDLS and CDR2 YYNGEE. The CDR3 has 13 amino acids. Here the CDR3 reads CASSVVGGETQYF. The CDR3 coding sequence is TGTGCCAGCAGCGTAGTGGGGGGTGAGACCCAGTACTTC. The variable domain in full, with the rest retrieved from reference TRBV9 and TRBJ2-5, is DSGVTQTPKHLITATGQRVTLRCSPRSGDLSVYWYQQSLDQGLQFLIQYYNGEERAKGNILERFSAQQFPDLHSELNLSSLELGDSALYFCASSVVGGETQYFGPGTRLLVL.

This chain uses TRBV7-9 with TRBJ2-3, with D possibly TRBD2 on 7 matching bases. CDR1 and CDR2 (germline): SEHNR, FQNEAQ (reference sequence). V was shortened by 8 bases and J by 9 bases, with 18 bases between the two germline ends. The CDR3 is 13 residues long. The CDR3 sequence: CASLRAGDITQYF. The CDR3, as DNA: TGTGCCAGCCTAAGGGCGGGGGACATAACGCAGTATTTT.

The CDR3 DNA is TGTGCCATCATGGCCAGCGGGGTTAACTCCTACGAGCAGTACTTC. Translating gives CAIMASGVNSYEQYF. This rearrangement joins TRBV10-3 to TRBJ2-7; 7 bases match TRBD2. The CDR3 runs 15 residues. V shed 7 bases, J shed 0 bases, and the junction held 9 bases outside the gene matches. Germline lookup yields CDR1 ENHRY and CDR2 SYGVKD.

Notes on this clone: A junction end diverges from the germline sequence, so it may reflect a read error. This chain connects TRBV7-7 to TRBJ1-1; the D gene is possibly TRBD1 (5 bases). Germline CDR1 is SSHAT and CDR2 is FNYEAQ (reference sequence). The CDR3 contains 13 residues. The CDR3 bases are TGTGCTAGCAGCCAGACAGTTAACACTGAAGCTTTCTTT. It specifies CASSQTVNTEAFF. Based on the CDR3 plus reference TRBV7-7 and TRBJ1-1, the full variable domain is GAGVSQSPRYKVTKRGQDVTLRCDPISSHATLYWYQQALGQGPEFLTYFNYEAQPDKSGLPSDRFSAERPEGSISTLTIQRTEQRDSAMYRCASSQTVNTEAFFGQGTRLTVV.

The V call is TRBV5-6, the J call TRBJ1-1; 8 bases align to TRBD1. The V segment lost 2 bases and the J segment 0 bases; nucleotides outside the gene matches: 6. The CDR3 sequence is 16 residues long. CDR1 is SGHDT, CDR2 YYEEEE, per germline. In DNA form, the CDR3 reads TGTGCCAGCAGCTTCGGGACAGGTCGCATGAACACTGAAGCTTTCTTT. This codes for CASSFGTGRMNTEAFF.

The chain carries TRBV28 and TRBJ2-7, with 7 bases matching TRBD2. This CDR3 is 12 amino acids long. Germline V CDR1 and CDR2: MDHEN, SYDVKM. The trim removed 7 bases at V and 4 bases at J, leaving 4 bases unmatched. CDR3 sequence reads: CASNGSGYEQYF. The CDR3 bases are TGTGCCAGCAACGGTAGCGGGTACGAGCAGTACTTC. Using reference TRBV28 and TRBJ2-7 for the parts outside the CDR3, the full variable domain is DVKVTQSSRYLVKRTGEKVFLECVQDMDHENMFWYRQDPGLGLRLIYFSYDVKMKEKGDIPEGYSVSREKKERFSLILESASTNQTSMYLCASNGSGYEQYFGPGTRLTVT.

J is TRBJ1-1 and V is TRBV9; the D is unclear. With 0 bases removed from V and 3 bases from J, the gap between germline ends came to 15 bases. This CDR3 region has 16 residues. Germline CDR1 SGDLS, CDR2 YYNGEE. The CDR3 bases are TGTGCCAGCAGCGTAGAAGGGAGAAGAGGTGACACTGAAGCTTTCTTT. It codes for CASSVEGRRGDTEAFF.

The CDR3 is CASHWQGVNQPQHF. The CDR3, as DNA: TGTGCCAGCCACTGGCAGGGCGTCAATCAGCCCCAGCATTTT. The chain recombines TRBV19 with TRBJ1-5, with D possibly TRBD1 on 5 matching bases. The ends were cut back, 9 bases at V and 3 bases at J, with 15 bases in the middle. Germline V CDR1 and CDR2: LNHDA, SQIVND (reference sequence). This CDR3 region has 14 residues.